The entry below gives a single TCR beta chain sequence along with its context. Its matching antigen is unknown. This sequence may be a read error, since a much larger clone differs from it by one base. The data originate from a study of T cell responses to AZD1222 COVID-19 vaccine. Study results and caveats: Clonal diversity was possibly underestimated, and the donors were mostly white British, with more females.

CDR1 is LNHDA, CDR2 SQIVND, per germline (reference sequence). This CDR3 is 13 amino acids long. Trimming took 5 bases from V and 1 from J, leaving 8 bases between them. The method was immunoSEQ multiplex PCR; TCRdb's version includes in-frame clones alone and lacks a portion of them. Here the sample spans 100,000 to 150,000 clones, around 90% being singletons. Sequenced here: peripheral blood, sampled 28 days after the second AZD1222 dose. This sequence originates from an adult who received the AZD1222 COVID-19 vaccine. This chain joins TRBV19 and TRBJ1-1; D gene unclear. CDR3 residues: CASSFTQNTEAFF. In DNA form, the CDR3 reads TGTGCCAGTAGTTTCACACAGAACACTGAAGCTTTCTTT.